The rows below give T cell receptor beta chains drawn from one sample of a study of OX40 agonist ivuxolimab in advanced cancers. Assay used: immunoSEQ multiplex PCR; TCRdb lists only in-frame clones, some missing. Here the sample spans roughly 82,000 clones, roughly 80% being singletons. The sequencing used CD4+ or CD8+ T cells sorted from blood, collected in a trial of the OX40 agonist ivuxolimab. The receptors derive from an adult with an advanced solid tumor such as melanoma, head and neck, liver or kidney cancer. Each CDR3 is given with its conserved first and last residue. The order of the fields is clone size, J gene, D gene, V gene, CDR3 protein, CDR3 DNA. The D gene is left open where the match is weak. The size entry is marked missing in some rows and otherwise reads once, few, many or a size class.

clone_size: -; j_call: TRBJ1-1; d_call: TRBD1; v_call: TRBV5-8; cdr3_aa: CASSRTGPNF; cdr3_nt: TGTGCCAGCAGTCGGACAGGGCCCAACTTT
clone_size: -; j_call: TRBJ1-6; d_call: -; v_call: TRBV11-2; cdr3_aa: CASSLPANSPLHF; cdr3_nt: TGTGCCAGCAGCTTACCAGCTAATTCACCCCTCCACTTT
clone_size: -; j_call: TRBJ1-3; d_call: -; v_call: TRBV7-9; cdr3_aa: CASSPPWTVGSGNTIYF; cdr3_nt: TGTGCCAGCAGCCCACCGTGGACGGTAGGCTCTGGAAACACCATATATTTT
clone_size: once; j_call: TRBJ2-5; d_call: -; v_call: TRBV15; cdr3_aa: CATSRDRGPGETQYF; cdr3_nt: TGTGCCACCAGCAGAGATAGAGGGCCTGGAGAGACCCAGTACTTC
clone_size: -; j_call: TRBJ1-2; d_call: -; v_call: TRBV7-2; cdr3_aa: CASSTPRGDGYTF; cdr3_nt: TGTGCCAGCAGCACCCCGAGAGGCGATGGCTACACCTTC
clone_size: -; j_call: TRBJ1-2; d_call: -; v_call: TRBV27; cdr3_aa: CASSWGPTANYGYTF; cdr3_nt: TGTGCCAGCAGTTGGGGACCGACAGCTAACTATGGCTACACCTTC
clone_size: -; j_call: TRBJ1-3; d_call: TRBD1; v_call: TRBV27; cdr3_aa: CASSFSLVFGTGAGGNTIYF; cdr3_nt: TGTGCCAGCAGTTTCTCCCTAGTCTTCGGCACAGGGGCGGGGGGAAACACCATATATTTT
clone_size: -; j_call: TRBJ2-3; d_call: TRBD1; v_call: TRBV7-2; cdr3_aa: CASSPQGGPAETQYF; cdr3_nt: TGTGCCAGCAGCCCACAGGGGGGCCCTGCTGAAACGCAGTATTTT
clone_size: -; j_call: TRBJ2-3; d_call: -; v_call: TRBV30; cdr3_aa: CAWSRVESSTDTQYF; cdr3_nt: TGTGCCTGGAGTCGGGTAGAATCTAGCACAGATACGCAGTATTTT
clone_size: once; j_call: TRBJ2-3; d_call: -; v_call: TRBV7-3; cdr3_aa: CASSSGGSSTDTQYF; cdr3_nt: TGTGCCAGCAGCTCCGGGGGTTCTAGCACAGATACGCAGTATTTT
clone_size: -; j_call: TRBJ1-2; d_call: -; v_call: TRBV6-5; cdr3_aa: CASSYSNAIPRYGYTF; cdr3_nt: TGTGCCAGCAGTTACTCGAATGCCATCCCGAGGTATGGCTACACCTTC
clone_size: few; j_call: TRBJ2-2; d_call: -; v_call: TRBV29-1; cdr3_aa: CSVEVFSSGELFF; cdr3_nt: TGCAGCGTTGAGGTCTTTTCTTCCGGGGAGCTGTTTTTT
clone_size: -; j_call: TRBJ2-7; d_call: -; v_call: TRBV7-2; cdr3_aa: CASSLLGRAYEQYF; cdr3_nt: TGTGCCAGCAGCTTACTGGGGAGAGCCTACGAGCAGTACTTC
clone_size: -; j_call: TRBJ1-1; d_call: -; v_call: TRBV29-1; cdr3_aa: CSVGHGNTEAFF; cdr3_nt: TGCAGCGTTGGACACGGGAACACTGAAGCTTTCTTT
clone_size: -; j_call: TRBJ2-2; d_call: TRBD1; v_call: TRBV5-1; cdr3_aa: CASSLEITGANTGELFF; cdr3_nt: TGCGCCAGCAGCCTCGAGATTACAGGGGCTAACACCGGGGAGCTGTTTTTT
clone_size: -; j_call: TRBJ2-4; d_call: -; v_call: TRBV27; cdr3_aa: CASSLVGSKNIQYF; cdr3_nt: TGTGCCAGCAGTTTAGTGGGGTCCAAAAACATTCAGTACTTC
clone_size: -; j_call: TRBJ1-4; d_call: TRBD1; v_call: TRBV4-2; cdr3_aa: CASSPRDSSNEKLFF; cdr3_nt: TGTGCCAGCAGCCCACGGGACAGTAGTAATGAAAAACTGTTTTTT
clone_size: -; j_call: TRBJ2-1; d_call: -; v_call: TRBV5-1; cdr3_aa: CASSQPRLSGEQFF; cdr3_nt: TGCGCCAGCAGCCAACCCCGCCTTAGCGGCGAGCAGTTCTTC
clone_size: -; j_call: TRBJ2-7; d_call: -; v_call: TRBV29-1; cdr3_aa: CSVPGEASEQYF; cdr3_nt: TGCAGCGTTCCCGGGGAGGCTAGCGAGCAGTACTTC
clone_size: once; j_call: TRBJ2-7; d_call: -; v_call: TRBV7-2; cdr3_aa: CASSLTLSYEQYF; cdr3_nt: TGTGCCAGCAGCTTAACCCTCTCCTACGAGCAGTACTTC
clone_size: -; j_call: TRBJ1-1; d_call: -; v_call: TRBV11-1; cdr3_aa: CASSSRGSSAFF; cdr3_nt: TGTGCCAGCAGCTCCAGGGGATCAAGTGCTTTCTTT
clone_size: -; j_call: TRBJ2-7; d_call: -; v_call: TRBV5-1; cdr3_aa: CASNPGPSSYEQYF; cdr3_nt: TGCGCCAGCAACCCAGGACCCTCCTCCTACGAGCAGTACTTC
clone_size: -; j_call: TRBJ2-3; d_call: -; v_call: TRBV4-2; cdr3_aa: CASSQEEMGNGFLGTDTQYF; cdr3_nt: TGTGCCAGCAGCCAAGAGGAGATGGGGAATGGGTTTTTGGGCACAGATACGCAGTATTTT
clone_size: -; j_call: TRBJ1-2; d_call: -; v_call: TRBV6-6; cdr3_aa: CASSSQNYGYTF; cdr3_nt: TGTGCCAGCAGTTCTCAGAACTATGGCTACACCTTC
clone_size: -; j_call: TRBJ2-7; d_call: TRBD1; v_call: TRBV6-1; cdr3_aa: CASRTTGSAYEQYF; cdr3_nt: TGTGCCAGCAGAACGACAGGGTCGGCCTACGAGCAGTACTTC
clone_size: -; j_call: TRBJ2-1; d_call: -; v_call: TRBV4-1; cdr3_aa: CASSQSESTSYNEQFF; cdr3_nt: TGCGCCAGCAGCCAAAGCGAGTCAACCTCCTACAATGAGCAGTTCTTC
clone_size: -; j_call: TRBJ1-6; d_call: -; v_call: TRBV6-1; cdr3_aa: CASSAHRDYNSPLHF; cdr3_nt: TGTGCCAGCAGTGCCCACAGGGATTATAATTCACCCCTCCACTTT